Listed below are T cell receptor beta chains from one sample, sequenced in a study of T cells in Graves' hyperthyroidism and ophthalmopathy. MiXCR, applied by TCRdb to the multiplex PCR reads, yields one record per CDR3 protein. The data hold about 350,000 distinct CDR3 sequences, with 15% to 20% observed a single time. Sequencing was performed on blood. The receptors derive from a woman aged 40 to 50 with Graves' ophthalmopathy. Each CDR3 is given with its conserved first and last residue. D genes are given only for firm matches. Clone sizes are given selectively: once, few, many, or a class where the clone is expanded.

clone_size j_call d_call v_call cdr3_aa cdr3_nt
once TRBJ2-3 TRBD2 TRBV6-2/TRBV6-3 CASTRGAGGSTDTQYF TGTGCCAGCACCCGGGGAGCGGGAGGTAGCACAGATACGCAGTATTTT
many TRBJ1-1 TRBD1 TRBV7-9 CASSFGVWGRGIMNTEAFF TGTGCCAGCAGCTTTGGTGTATGGGGCAGGGGGATAATGAACACTGAAGCTTTCTTT
many TRBJ1-1 NA TRBV6-1 CASSQRRNTEAFF TGTGCCAGCAGTCAGAGGAGGAACACTGAAGCTTTCTTT
many TRBJ2-4 TRBD1 TRBV12-3/TRBV12-4 CASIPQGLAKNIQYF TGTGCCAGCATTCCACAGGGGCTAGCCAAAAACATTCAGTACTTC
many TRBJ2-7 NA TRBV27 CASSLIFAGSYEQYF TGTGCCAGCAGTTTAATATTCGCGGGTTCCTACGAGCAGTACTTC
many TRBJ2-7 NA TRBV6-5 CASPSGYEQYF TGTGCCAGCCCCAGCGGGTACGAGCAGTACTTC
many TRBJ2-2 NA TRBV24-1 CATSDRRASSRGGELFF TGTGCCACCAGCGATCGCAGGGCCTCCTCCCGGGGCGGGGAGCTGTTTTTT
many TRBJ2-7 NA TRBV5-1 CASSLTRGTYEQYF TGCGCCAGCAGCTTGACTCGCGGCACCTACGAGCAGTACTTC
many TRBJ2-7 TRBD2 TRBV28 CASSWTSGRAGEQYF TGTGCCAGCAGTTGGACTAGCGGGAGGGCCGGGGAGCAGTACTTC
many TRBJ1-1 NA TRBV28 CASGDPRVPMATEAFF TGTGCCAGCGGGGACCCCAGAGTCCCGATGGCCACTGAAGCTTTCTTT
many TRBJ1-2 NA TRBV12-3/TRBV12-4 CASSEMYWSYTF TGTGCCAGCAGCGAGATGTATTGGAGCTACACCTTC
many TRBJ1-2 TRBD1 TRBV25-1 CASSEYSGAGGKYTF TGTGCCAGCAGTGAATACTCGGGGGCAGGGGGAAAATACACCTTC
NA TRBJ2-7 NA TRBV7-8 CASSPPLRPTYEQYF TGTGCCAGCAGCCCACCTCTTCGGCCAACCTACGAGCAGTACTTC
many TRBJ2-7 TRBD2 TRBV15 CATSRDRLAGDDEQYF TGTGCCACCAGCAGAGATCGGCTGGCGGGAGACGACGAGCAGTACTTC
many TRBJ2-2 TRBD2 TRBV20-1 CSARGNANGLAGVNTGELFF TGCAGTGCTAGAGGTAATGCGAACGGACTAGCGGGAGTGAACACCGGGGAGCTGTTTTTT
many TRBJ1-1 NA TRBV10-2 CASSQSQGRGNTEAFF TGCGCCAGCAGCCAAAGCCAGGGGCGGGGGAACACTGAAGCTTTCTTT
NA TRBJ1-5 TRBD1 TRBV6-2/TRBV6-3 CASKKTGNFQPQHF TGTGCCAGCAAGAAGACAGGGAACTTTCAGCCCCAGCATTTT
many TRBJ2-5 TRBD2 TRBV28 CASEAGGGLRETQYF TGTGCCAGTGAGGCGGGGGGCGGCCTTCGAGAGACCCAGTACTTC
many TRBJ2-7 NA TRBV7-2 CASSYGGPYEQYF TGTGCCAGCAGCTACGGGGGTCCCTACGAGCAGTACTTC
many TRBJ2-5 NA TRBV12-3/TRBV12-4 CASTTIGAVQETQYF TGTGCCAGCACCACCATCGGGGCAGTCCAAGAGACCCAGTACTTC
NA TRBJ1-1 NA TRBV24-1 CATSDSSGEDTEAFF TGTGCCACCAGTGATTCGTCAGGGGAGGACACTGAAGCTTTCTTT
many TRBJ1-2 NA TRBV10-3 CAISEGQMHYGYTF TGTGCCATCAGTGAAGGCCAAATGCACTATGGCTACACCTTC
many TRBJ2-6 NA TRBV6-2/TRBV6-3 CASSYGNNNVLTF TGTGCCAGCAGTTACGGGAATAACAACGTCCTGACTTTC
many TRBJ1-5 NA TRBV19 CATSTTRAANQPQHF TGTGCCACTTCTACTACCAGGGCAGCCAATCAGCCCCAGCATTTT
many TRBJ1-1 NA TRBV20-1 CSARDLLWDTKAFF TGCAGTGCTAGAGATCTGCTGTGGGACACTAAAGCTTTCTTT
many TRBJ2-7 NA TRBV18 CASSPRGTEGEQYF TGTGCCAGCTCACCCCGTGGGACTGAAGGCGAGCAGTACTTC